Each of the 9 T cell receptor beta chains below was sequenced from the same sample in a study of OX40 agonist ivuxolimab in advanced cancers. Profiling relied on immunoSEQ multiplex PCR, and the TCRdb table lists in-frame clones only, not all of them. Among under 35,000 clones, around 80% were seen once, and the ten largest hold roughly a fifth. Sequences were derived from CD4+ or CD8+ T cells sorted from blood, sampled in a trial of the OX40 agonist ivuxolimab. These receptors originate from an adult with an advanced solid tumor such as melanoma, head and neck, liver or kidney cancer.

This chain links TRBV29-1 with TRBJ2-1; weak D call: TRBD2 (6 bases). Trimming cost V 5 bases and J 0 bases, with 23 bases left between them. Germline values: CDR1 SQVTM, CDR2 ANQGSEA. The CDR3 is made up of 18 amino acids. Here the CDR3 DNA reads TGCAGCGTTCGGAGGGGCTCAGGGAAAATAAGCTCCTACAATGAGCAGTTCTTC. Translation gives CSVRRGSGKISSYNEQFF.

The CDR3 region has the DNA TGTGCCAGCAGGCAACAGCGGGGGGGCCTGGGCACAGATACGCAGTATTTT. Translation gives CASRQQRGGLGTDTQYF. The V gene is TRBV28, the J gene TRBJ2-3; TRBD2 matches 10 bases. The CDR3 is 17 amino acids. CDR1 is MDHEN and CDR2 is SYDVKM in the germline V gene. V was clipped by 6 bases and J by 1 base; unmatched bases: 10.

The gene calls are TRBV30 and TRBJ2-5, with 8 nucleotides matching TRBD1. Near its end, the DNA agrees better with TRBJ2-7, so the J call may be wrong. Germline CDR1 GTSNPN, CDR2 SVGIG (reference sequence). The CDR3 loop spans 12 amino acids. The CDR3 sequence: CAWSVTGGEQYF. CDR3 bases: TGTGCCTGGAGTGTTACAGGGGGCGAGCAGTACTTC.

The rearrangement uses TRBV5-1 and TRBJ2-1; D remains unclear. The germline V gene encodes CDR1 SGHRS and CDR2 YFSETQ. V lost 2 bases to trimming and J lost 4 bases, with 4 bases between them. This CDR3 is built from 12 residues. The CDR3 coding sequence is TGCGCCAGCAGCTTAGAATACAATGAGCAGTTCTTC. Its translation is CASSLEYNEQFF.

The V gene is TRBV5-1, the J gene TRBJ1-4; 11 bases match TRBD1. Germline CDR1 SGHRS, CDR2 YFSETQ. This CDR3 spans 16 amino acids. Germline trimming cut 0 bases from V and 7 bases from J; bases unmatched to any gene: 5. CDR3 sequence (DNA): TGCGCCAGCAGCTTGGAGGGACAGGGGGGTGGTGAAAAACTGTTTTTT. Its translation: CASSLEGQGGGEKLFF.

The chain is built from TRBV14 and TRBJ1-4; D not resolved. V gave up 5 bases and J gave up 0 bases, with 10 bases separating them. Germline V gene sequence: CDR1 SGHDN, CDR2 FVKESK. The CDR3 is made up of 15 amino acids. Written as DNA, the CDR3 is TGTGCCAGCAGCGATCAAGTCGCAACTAATGAAAAACTGTTTTTT. Its protein product is CASSDQVATNEKLFF.

V is TRBV6-1 and J is TRBJ2-3; 11 positions agree with TRBD2. Per the germline V gene, CDR1 is MNHNS and CDR2 is SASEGT. The V segment lost 0 bases and the J segment 2 bases; nucleotides outside the gene matches: 10. The CDR3 consists of 19 residues. The CDR3 sequence: CASSEAQTSGSGNTDTQYF. The CDR3 bases are TGTGCCAGCAGTGAAGCGCAAACTAGCGGGAGTGGAAACACAGATACGCAGTATTTT.

This clone was recorded only once. The chain couples TRBV7-9 to TRBJ1-4; D is unclear. Germline CDR1 reads SEHNR; CDR2 reads FQNEAQ (reference sequence). CDR3 size: 13 residues. V was cut by 4 bases and J by 4 bases, with 7 bases left in between. The CDR3: CASSSQFNEKLFF. DNA of the CDR3: TGTGCCAGCAGCTCTCAGTTTAATGAAAAACTGTTTTTT.

The table lists this clone with a few counts. This chain joins TRBV5-6 and TRBJ2-5, with 7 bases aligning to TRBD2. Germline V CDR1 and CDR2: SGHDT, YYEEEE. This CDR3 region has 13 residues. With 0 bases clipped from V and 5 bases from J, the junction kept 1 base outside the gene matches. The CDR3 nucleotides are TGTGCCAGCAGCTTGGGGGGAGGGGAGACCCAGTACTTC. As protein: CASSLGGGETQYF.